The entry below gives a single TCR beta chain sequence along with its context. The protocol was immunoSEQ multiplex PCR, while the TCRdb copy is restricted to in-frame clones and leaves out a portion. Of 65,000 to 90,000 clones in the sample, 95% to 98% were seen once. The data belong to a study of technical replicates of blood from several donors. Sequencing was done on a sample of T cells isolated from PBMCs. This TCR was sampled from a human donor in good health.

CDR3 in amino acids: CASSEIGNTEAFF. The CDR3 region has the DNA TGTGCCAGCAGTGAGATCGGGAACACTGAAGCTTTCTTT. The chain joins TRBV25-1 to TRBJ1-1; D gene unclear. CDR1 and CDR2 (germline): MGHDK, SYGVNS. The CDR3 contains 13 residues. V lost 3 bases and J lost 1, with 6 bases in between.